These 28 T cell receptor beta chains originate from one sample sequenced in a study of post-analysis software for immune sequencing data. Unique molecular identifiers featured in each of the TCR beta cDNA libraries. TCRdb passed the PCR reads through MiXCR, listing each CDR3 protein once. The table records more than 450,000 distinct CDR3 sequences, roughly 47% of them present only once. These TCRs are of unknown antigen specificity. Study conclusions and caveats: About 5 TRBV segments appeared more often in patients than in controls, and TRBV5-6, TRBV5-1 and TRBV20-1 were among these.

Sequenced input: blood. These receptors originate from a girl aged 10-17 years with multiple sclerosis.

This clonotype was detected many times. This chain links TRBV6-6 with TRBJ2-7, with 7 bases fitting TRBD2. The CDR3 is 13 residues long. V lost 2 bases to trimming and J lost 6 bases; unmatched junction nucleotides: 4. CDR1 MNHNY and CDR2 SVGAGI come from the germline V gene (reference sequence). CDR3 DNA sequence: TGTGCCAGCAGTTACGGGGGGGTGCGCGAGCAGTACTTC. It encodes CASSYGGVREQYF.

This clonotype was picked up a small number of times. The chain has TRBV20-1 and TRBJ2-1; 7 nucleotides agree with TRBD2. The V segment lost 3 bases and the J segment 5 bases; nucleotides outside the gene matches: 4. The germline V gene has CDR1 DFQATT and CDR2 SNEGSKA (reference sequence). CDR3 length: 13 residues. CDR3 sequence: CSASGGSNNEQFF. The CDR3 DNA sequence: TGCAGTGCTAGCGGCGGGAGCAACAATGAGCAGTTCTTC.

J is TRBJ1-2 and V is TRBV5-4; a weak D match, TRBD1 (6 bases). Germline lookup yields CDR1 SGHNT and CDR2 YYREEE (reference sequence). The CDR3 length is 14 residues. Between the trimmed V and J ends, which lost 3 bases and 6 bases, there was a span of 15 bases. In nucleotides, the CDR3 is TGTGCCAGCAGCTCCCCCAGGGGCGGGGATGGCTACACCTTC. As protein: CASSSPRGGDGYTF.

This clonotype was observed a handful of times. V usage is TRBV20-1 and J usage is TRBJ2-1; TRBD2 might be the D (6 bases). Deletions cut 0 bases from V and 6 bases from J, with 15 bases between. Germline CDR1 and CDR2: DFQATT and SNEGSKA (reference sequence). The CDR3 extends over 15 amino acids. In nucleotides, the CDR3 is TGCAGTGCTAGAGAAGGAGGGCTTTCCCCCAATGAGCAGTTCTTC. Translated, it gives CSAREGGLSPNEQFF.

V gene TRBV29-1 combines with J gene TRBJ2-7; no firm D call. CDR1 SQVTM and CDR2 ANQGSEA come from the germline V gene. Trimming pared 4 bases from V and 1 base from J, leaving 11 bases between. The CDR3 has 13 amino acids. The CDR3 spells CSVAGRNSYEQYF. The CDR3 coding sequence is TGCAGCGTTGCGGGCAGGAATTCCTACGAGCAGTACTTC.

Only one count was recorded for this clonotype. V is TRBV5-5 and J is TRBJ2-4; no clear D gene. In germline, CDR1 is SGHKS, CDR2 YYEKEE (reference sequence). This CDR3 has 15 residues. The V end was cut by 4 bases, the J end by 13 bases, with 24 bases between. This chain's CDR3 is CASSRQAGRLDEQYF. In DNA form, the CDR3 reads TGTGCCAGCAGCCGTCAAGCAGGCAGGTTAGATGAGCAGTACTTC.

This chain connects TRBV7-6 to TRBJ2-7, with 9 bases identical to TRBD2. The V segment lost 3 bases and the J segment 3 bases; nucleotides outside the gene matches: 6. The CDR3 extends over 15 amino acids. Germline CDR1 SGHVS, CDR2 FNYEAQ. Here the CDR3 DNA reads TGTGCCAGCAGCTTCGGTAGCGGGAGACGCTACGAGCAGTACTTC. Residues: CASSFGSGRRYEQYF.

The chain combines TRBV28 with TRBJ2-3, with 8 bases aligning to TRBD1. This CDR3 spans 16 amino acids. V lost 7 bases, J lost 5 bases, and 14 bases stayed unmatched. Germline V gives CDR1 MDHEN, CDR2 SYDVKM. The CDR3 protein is CASTNIRTGLIDTQYF. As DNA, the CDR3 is TGTGCCAGCACGAACATCCGGACAGGGTTAATAGATACGCAGTATTTT.

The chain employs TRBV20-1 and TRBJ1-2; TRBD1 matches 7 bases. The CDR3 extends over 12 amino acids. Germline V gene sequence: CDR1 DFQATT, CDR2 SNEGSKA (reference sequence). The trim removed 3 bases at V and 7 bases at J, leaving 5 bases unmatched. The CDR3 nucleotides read TGCAGTGCTAGGACGCCAGGGGGTGGCTACACCTTC. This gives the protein CSARTPGGGYTF.

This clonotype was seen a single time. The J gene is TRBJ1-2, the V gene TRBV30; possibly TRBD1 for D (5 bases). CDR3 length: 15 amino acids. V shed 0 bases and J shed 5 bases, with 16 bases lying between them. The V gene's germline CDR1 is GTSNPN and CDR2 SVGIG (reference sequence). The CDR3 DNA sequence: TGTGCCTGGAGTGTGAAAGGAGACCCAGGGTATGGCTACACCTTC. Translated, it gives CAWSVKGDPGYGYTF.

The CDR3 protein is CASSASGLFQGANVLTF. Here the CDR3 DNA reads TGTGCCAGCAGCGCCTCGGGACTCTTTCAAGGGGCCAACGTCCTGACTTTC. The gene calls are TRBV9 and TRBJ2-6, with D possibly TRBD2 on 6 matching bases. V was pared by 3 bases and J by 4 bases, with 17 bases between. Germline V gene lookup returns CDR1 SGDLS and CDR2 YYNGEE. The length of the CDR3 is 17 residues. Together with reference TRBV9 and TRBJ2-6, the CDR3 gives the full variable domain: DSGVTQTPKHLITATGQRVTLRCSPRSGDLSVYWYQQSLDQGLQFLIQYYNGEERAKGNILERFSAQQFPDLHSELNLSSLELGDSALYFCASSASGLFQGANVLTFGAGSRLTVL.

CDR3: CASSLEAGGITDTQYF. For the CDR3, the DNA is TGTGCCAGCAGCTTAGAGGCAGGGGGCATCACAGATACGCAGTATTTT. The rearrangement joins TRBV7-8 to TRBJ2-3, with 8 nucleotides matching TRBD1. CDR1 is SGHVS, CDR2 FQNEAQ, per germline. Unmatched junction bases numbered 5, after V lost 1 base and J lost 2 bases. The CDR3 extends over 16 amino acids.

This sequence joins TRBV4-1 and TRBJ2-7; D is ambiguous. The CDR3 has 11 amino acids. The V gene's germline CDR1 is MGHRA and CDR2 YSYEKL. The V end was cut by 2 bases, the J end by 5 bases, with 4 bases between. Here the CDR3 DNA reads TGCGCCAGCAGCCAATCTGACGAGCAGTACTTC. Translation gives CASSQSDEQYF.

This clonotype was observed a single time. The chain's CDR3 is CASSADRSEAFF. The CDR3 nucleotides are TGTGCCAGCAGCGCGGACAGGAGTGAAGCTTTCTTT. The chain is built from TRBV7-3 and TRBJ1-1, with 7 bases fitting TRBD1. This CDR3 comprises 12 residues. The V gene's germline CDR1 is SGHTA and CDR2 FQGTGA. Trimming at V came to 5 bases and at J to 7 bases, leaving 4 bases not matched to a gene.

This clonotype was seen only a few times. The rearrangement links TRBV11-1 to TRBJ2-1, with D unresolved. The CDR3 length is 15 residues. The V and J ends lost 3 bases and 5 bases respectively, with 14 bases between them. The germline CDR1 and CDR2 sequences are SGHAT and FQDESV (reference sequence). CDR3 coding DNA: TGTGCCAGCAGCTTGAGCACTGTCCTGAACAATGAGCAGTTCTTC. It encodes CASSLSTVLNNEQFF.

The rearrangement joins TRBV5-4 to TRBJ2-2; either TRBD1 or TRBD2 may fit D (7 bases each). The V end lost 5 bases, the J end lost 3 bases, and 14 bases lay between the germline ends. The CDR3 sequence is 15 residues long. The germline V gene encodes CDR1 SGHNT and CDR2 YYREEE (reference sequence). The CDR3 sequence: CASRPGGGDTGELFF. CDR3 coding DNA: TGTGCCAGCAGGCCAGGGGGGGGGGACACCGGGGAGCTGTTTTTT.

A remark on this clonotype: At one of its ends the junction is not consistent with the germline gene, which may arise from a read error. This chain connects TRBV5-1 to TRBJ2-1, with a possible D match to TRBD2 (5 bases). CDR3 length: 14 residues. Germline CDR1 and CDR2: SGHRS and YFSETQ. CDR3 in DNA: TGCGCCAGCAGCGCGGGTCAACTAGACAATGGGCAGTTCTTC. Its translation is CASSAGQLDNGQFF.

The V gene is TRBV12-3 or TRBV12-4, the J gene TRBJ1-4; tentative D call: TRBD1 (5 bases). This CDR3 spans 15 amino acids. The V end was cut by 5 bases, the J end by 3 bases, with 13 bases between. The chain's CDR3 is CASSLEGRSNEKLFF. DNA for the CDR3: TGTGCCAGCAGTCTCGAGGGGAGGTCTAATGAAAAACTGTTTTTT.

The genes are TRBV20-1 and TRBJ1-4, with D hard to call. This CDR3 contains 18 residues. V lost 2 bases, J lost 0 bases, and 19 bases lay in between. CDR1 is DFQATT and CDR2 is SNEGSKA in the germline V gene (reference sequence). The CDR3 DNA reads TGCAGTGCTAGACCCCTGTGGCCCTCAGGTGCAACTAATGAAAAACTGTTTTTT. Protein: CSARPLWPSGATNEKLFF.

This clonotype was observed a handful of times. CDR3 bases: TGCGCCAGCAGCCATCTAGAACCTTGGAACGAGCAGTACTTC. Its translation: CASSHLEPWNEQYF. The rearrangement uses TRBV4-1 and TRBJ2-7; D is ambiguous. Deletions cut 3 bases from V and 5 bases from J, with 14 bases between. The CDR3 contains 14 residues. The germline V gene has CDR1 MGHRA and CDR2 YSYEKL.

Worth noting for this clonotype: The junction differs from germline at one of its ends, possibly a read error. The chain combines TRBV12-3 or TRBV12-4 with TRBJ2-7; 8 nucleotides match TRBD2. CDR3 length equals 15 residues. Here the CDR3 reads CAGSFSGAGTYEQYF. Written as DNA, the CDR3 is TGTGCCGGCAGTTTTAGCGGGGCAGGGACCTACGAGCAGTACTTC.

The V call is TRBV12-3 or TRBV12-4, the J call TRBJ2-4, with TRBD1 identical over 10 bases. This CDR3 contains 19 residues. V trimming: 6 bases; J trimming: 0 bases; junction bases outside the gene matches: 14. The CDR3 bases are TGTGCCAGCAGCCAACCGGGACAGGGGAGAAGGGTAGCCAAAAACATTCAGTACTTC. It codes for CASSQPGQGRRVAKNIQYF.

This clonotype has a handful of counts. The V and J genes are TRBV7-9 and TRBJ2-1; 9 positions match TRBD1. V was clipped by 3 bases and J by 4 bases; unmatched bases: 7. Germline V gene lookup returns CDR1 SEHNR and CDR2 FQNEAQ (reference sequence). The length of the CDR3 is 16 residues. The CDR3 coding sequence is TGTGCCAGCAGCTTTCACCCGGGACAGGGATACAATGAGCAGTTCTTC. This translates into CASSFHPGQGYNEQFF.

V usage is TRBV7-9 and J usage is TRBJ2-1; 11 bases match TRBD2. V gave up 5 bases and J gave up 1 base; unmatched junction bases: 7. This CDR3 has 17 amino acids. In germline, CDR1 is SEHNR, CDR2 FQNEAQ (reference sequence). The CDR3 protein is CASSPLAGGLSYNEQFF. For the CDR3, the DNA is TGTGCCAGCAGCCCCCTAGCGGGAGGCCTTTCCTACAATGAGCAGTTCTTC.

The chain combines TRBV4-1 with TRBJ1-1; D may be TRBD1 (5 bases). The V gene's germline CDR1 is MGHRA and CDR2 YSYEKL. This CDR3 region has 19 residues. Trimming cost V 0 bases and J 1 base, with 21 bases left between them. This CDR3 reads CASSQDPETGEVRNTEAFF. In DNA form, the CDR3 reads TGCGCCAGCAGCCAAGATCCAGAGACGGGGGAGGTAAGGAACACTGAAGCTTTCTTT.

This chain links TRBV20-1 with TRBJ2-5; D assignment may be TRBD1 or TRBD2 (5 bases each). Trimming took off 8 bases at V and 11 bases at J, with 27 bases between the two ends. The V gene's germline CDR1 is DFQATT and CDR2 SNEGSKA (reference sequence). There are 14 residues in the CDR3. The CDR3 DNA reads TGCAGTTGCGAATCGGGGACCACCCTCAATGGGCAGTACTTC. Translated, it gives CSCESGTTLNGQYF.

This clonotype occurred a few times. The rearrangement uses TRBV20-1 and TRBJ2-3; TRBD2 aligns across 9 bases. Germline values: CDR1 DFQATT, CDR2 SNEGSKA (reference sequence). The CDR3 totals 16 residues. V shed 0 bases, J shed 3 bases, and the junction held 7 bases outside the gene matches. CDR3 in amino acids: CSARDQASGMTDTQYF. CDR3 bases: TGCAGTGCTAGAGATCAAGCTAGCGGGATGACAGATACGCAGTATTTT.

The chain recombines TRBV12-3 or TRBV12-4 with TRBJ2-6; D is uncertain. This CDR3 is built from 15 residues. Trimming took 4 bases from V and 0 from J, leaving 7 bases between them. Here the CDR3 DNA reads TGTGCCAGCAGTTCGACGAACTCTGGGGCCAACGTCCTGACTTTC. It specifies CASSSTNSGANVLTF.